Following are 22 T cell receptor beta chains from one sample sequenced in a study of cytomegalovirus exposure and HLA in healthy donors. Amplification used 60 Vbeta primers and 13 Jbeta primers. Produced via immunoSEQ multiplex PCR; TCRdb's table is partial and in-frame only. The sample lists 180,000 or so clones, roughly 74% occurring once. The sample taken for sequencing was PBMCs. Every receptor here comes from a woman aged 40 to 49 in good health and CMV-seropositive.

This sequence joins TRBV9 and TRBJ2-1; the D gene is possibly TRBD2 (5 bases). This CDR3 contains 13 residues. CDR1 is SGDLS and CDR2 is YYNGEE in the germline V gene. V dropped 7 bases and J dropped 12 bases, with 20 bases sitting between them. CDR3 coding DNA: TGTGCCAGCGAAGAAAAACCCTTGCGGGTGCAGTTCTTC. It specifies CASEEKPLRVQFF.

J is TRBJ2-4 and V is TRBV6-5; the match to TRBD1 covers 8 bases. After removal of 5 bases from V and 8 bases from J, the junction contained 8 bases not matched to a gene. This CDR3 is built from 14 residues. Germline loops: CDR1 MNHEY, CDR2 SVGAGI. The CDR3 loop is CASSRRQGRYIQYF. CDR3 bases: TGTGCCAGCAGTCGCCGACAGGGGAGATACATTCAGTACTTC.

In nucleotides, the CDR3 is TGTGCCAGCAGTGAAAGAAAGCGGGAGTGGGGCACCGGGGAGCTGTTTTTT. Amino acid sequence: CASSERKREWGTGELFF. The V call is TRBV6-1, the J call TRBJ2-2, with TRBD2 identical over 8 bases. This CDR3 is 17 amino acids long. The germline CDR1 and CDR2 sequences are MNHNS and SASEGT. The V and J ends lost 2 bases and 4 bases, in that order; junction bases with no gene match: 9.

The genes are TRBV9 and TRBJ2-1, with 10 bases lining up with TRBD2. The germline V gene encodes CDR1 SGDLS and CDR2 YYNGEE. The CDR3 contains 17 residues. The junction had 10 bases not matched to a gene; V was cut back by 0 bases and J by 7 bases. The CDR3 sequence: CASSVEASGSNHNEQFF. Written as DNA, the CDR3 is TGTGCCAGCAGCGTAGAGGCTAGCGGGAGCAATCATAATGAGCAGTTCTTC.

This chain joins TRBV18 and TRBJ2-5; D possibly corresponds to TRBD1 (5 bases). The J call is in doubt because the DNA end fits TRBJ2-7 better. The CDR3 is 14 amino acids. Germline CDR1 and CDR2: KGHSH and LQKENI. CDR3 coding DNA: TGTGCCAGCTCACCTACGCAGGGAAACTACGAGCAGTACTTC. Protein sequence: CASSPTQGNYEQYF.

The chain is built from TRBV28 and TRBJ2-6, with 7 bases fitting TRBD1. With V trimmed by 10 bases and J by 2 bases, 2 bases remained unmatched. This CDR3 has 13 amino acids. Per germline, CDR1 MDHEN and CDR2 SYDVKM. Here the CDR3 reads CAIQGAGANVLTF. The DNA of the CDR3 is TGTGCCATCCAGGGGGCTGGGGCCAACGTCCTGACTTTC.

In its sample, this clone was seen a few times. The CDR3 coding sequence is TGCAGCGTCAGCACAGGGAACCAACCCTACGAGCAGTACTTC. It yields the protein CSVSTGNQPYEQYF. This chain links TRBV29-1 with TRBJ2-7; D perhaps matches TRBD1 (6 bases). V was shortened by 6 bases and J by 2 bases, with 17 bases between the two germline ends. The CDR3 has 14 residues. CDR1 and CDR2 from the germline V gene are SQVTM and ANQGSEA.

The chain has TRBV25-1 and TRBJ1-5, with D perhaps matching TRBD1 (6 bases). Per germline, CDR1 MGHDK and CDR2 SYGVNS. Trimming shortened V by 5 bases and J by 3 bases, and 17 bases separated the two germline ends. The CDR3 consists of 16 residues. CDR3 nucleotides: TGTGCCAGCAGTCCAAAGGGGGTTTTGGTCAATCAGCCCCAGCATTTT. This sequence encodes CASSPKGVLVNQPQHF.

This chain links TRBV28 with TRBJ2-1; possibly TRBD2 for D (5 bases). Germline V gene sequence: CDR1 MDHEN, CDR2 SYDVKM. Deletions cut 2 bases from V and 1 base from J, with 12 bases between. The CDR3 is 16 residues long. CDR3 loop: CASSLGYGESYNEQFF. Written as DNA, the CDR3 is TGTGCCAGCAGTTTAGGTTATGGGGAGTCCTACAATGAGCAGTTCTTC.

This rearrangement joins TRBV5-4 to TRBJ2-6, with D hard to call. The CDR3 runs to 15 residues. Germline values: CDR1 SGHNT, CDR2 YYREEE (reference sequence). The V end was cut by 0 bases, the J end by 2 bases, with 6 bases between. The CDR3 nucleotides are TGTGCCAGCAGCTTGGAACAGACTGGGGCCAACGTCCTGACTTTC. It codes for CASSLEQTGANVLTF.

The chain combines TRBV6-1 with TRBJ1-5; no firm D call. CDR1 and CDR2 from the germline V gene are MNHNS and SASEGT. This CDR3 has 15 residues. The germline V and J ends were trimmed by 6 bases and 1 base, with 13 bases remaining between them. DNA of the CDR3: TGTGCCAGCAGCACACAGCCAAACAGCAATCAGCCCCAGCATTTT. It codes for CASSTQPNSNQPQHF.

J is TRBJ2-3 and V is TRBV11-2; D is undetermined. V lost 2 bases and J 0 bases, leaving 9 bases between the germline ends. Looked up from germline, CDR1 is SGHAT and CDR2 is FQNNGV. The CDR3 extends over 15 amino acids. The CDR3 nucleotides read TGTGCCAGCAGCTTACCTAGAAAGAGCACAGATACGCAGTATTTT. Its translation is CASSLPRKSTDTQYF.

The V call is TRBV28, the J call TRBJ2-7; 8 positions agree with TRBD2. V dropped 6 bases and J dropped 3; count of bases not matched to a gene: 10. The CDR3 length is 15 residues. From germline, CDR1 is MDHEN and CDR2 SYDVKM. CDR3 loop: CASSFQSGSLYEQYF. CDR3 DNA: TGTGCCAGCAGCTTTCAAAGCGGGAGCCTCTACGAGCAGTACTTC.

This chain connects TRBV6-5 to TRBJ2-1; 8 bases fit TRBD1. V shed 6 bases, J shed 12 bases, and the junction held 16 bases outside the gene matches. The V gene's germline CDR1 is MNHEY and CDR2 SVGAGI. CDR3 size: 15 residues. The CDR3 nucleotides are TGTGCCAGCAGACCCTCGGACAGGGCATGGCATGCGCAGTTCTTC. This gives the protein CASRPSDRAWHAQFF.

The chain has TRBV18 and TRBJ2-1, with 10 bases fitting TRBD2. From germline, CDR1 is KGHSH and CDR2 LQKENI. V trimming: 2 bases; J trimming: 6 bases; junction bases outside the gene matches: 4. CDR3 size: 15 residues. CDR3 nucleotide sequence: TGTGCCAGCTCACCAAGAGCGGGAGGGCGCAATGAGCAGTTCTTC. This translates into CASSPRAGGRNEQFF. Looking up the rest from reference TRBV18 and TRBJ2-1 gives the full variable domain: NAGVMQNPRHLVRRRGQEARLRCSPMKGHSHVYWYRQLPEEGLKFMVYLQKENIIDESGMPKERFSAEFPKEGPSILRIQQVVRGDSAAYFCASSPRAGGRNEQFFGPGTRLTVL.

The rearrangement joins TRBV28 to TRBJ1-2; TRBD1 aligns across 9 bases. The ends lost 1 base at V and 7 bases at J; junction bases unmatched: 10. The germline gives CDR1 MDHEN, CDR2 SYDVKM. The CDR3 is made up of 16 amino acids. The CDR3 sequence is CASSLFGTGMFGGYTF. The CDR3 nucleotides are TGTGCCAGCAGTTTATTTGGGACAGGGATGTTTGGTGGCTACACCTTC.

The chain links TRBV5-4 to TRBJ1-2; D is undetermined. This CDR3 region has 12 residues. Germline-derived CDR1 and CDR2 are SGHNT and YYREEE (reference sequence). V shed 3 bases and J shed 2 bases, with 5 bases lying between them. CDR3 DNA sequence: TGTGCCAGCAGCTCGGAGAACTATGGCTACACCTTC. Amino acid sequence: CASSSENYGYTF.

This sequence joins TRBV27 and TRBJ1-2; 11 bases are shared with TRBD1. J was trimmed by 7 bases and V by 6 bases; bases with no gene match: 13. This CDR3 is built from 16 residues. The germline gives CDR1 MNHEY, CDR2 SMNVEV (reference sequence). The CDR3 protein is CASSPSPGQGVCGYTF. CDR3 in DNA: TGTGCCAGCAGCCCATCTCCGGGACAGGGGGTCTGTGGCTACACCTTC.

In its sample, this clone was seen once. The chain employs TRBV5-8 and TRBJ2-7, with TRBD2 matching over 9 bases. The V gene's germline CDR1 is SGHTS and CDR2 YDEGEE. Unmatched junction bases numbered 18, after V lost 1 base and J lost 4 bases. The CDR3 is 19 residues long. The CDR3 here is CASSLNLGLASRPQYEQYF. In nucleotides, the CDR3 is TGTGCCAGCAGCTTGAATCTAGGACTAGCGTCAAGGCCGCAATACGAGCAGTACTTC. Drawing the rest from reference TRBV5-8 and TRBJ2-7, the complete variable domain is EAGVTQSPTHLIKTRGQQATLRCSPISGHTSVYWYQQALGLGLQFLLWYDEGEERNRGNFPPRFSGRQFPNYSSELNVNALELEDSALYLCASSLNLGLASRPQYEQYFGPGTRLTVT.

The genes are TRBV5-1 and TRBJ1-5; the match to TRBD1 covers 9 bases. This CDR3 has 15 residues. After removal of 0 bases from V and 3 bases from J, the junction contained 1 base not matched to a gene. Germline-derived CDR1 and CDR2 are SGHRS and YFSETQ. The CDR3 DNA reads as TGCGCCAGCAGCTTGGACAGGGGGCCCAATCAGCCCCAGCATTTT. This gives the protein CASSLDRGPNQPQHF.

The V and J genes are TRBV28 and TRBJ2-1, with D uncertain. The ends were cut back, 5 bases at V and 8 bases at J, with 16 bases in the middle. Germline CDR1 is MDHEN and CDR2 is SYDVKM. This CDR3 is built from 14 residues. The CDR3 here is CASSPPTLPDEQFF. The CDR3 DNA reads TGTGCCAGCAGTCCACCGACTTTACCGGATGAGCAGTTCTTC.

This chain uses TRBV19 with TRBJ2-1; D ambiguous. Germline CDR1 reads LNHDA; CDR2 reads SQIVND (reference sequence). CDR3 length: 19 amino acids. V lost 6 bases to trimming and J lost 5 bases, with 29 bases between them. The CDR3 loop reads CASSLTYQGASSYHNEQFF. The CDR3 coding sequence is TGTGCCAGTAGCCTGACTTATCAAGGTGCCTCCTCTTACCACAATGAGCAGTTCTTC.